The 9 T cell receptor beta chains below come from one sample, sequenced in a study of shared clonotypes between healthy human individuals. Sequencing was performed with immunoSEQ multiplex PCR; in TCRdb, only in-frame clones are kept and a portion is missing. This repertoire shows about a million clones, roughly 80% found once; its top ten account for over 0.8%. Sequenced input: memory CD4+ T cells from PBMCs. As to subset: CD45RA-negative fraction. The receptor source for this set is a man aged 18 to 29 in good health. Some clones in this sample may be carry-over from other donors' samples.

The CDR3 nucleotides are TGTGCCAGCAACTGGGACAACGAGCAGTACTTC. Translated: CASNWDNEQYF. The V call is TRBV11-2, the J call TRBJ2-5, with TRBD1 as a possible D gene (6 bases). The J call is in doubt because the DNA end fits TRBJ2-7 better. The CDR3 contains 11 residues. CDR1 SGHAT and CDR2 FQNNGV come from the germline V gene.

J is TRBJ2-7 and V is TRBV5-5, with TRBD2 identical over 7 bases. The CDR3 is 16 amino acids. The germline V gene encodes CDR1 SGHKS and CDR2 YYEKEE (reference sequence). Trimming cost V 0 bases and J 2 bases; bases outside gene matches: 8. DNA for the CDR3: TGTGCCAGCAGCTTGGAGGGGCGGGAGTGGACCTACGAGCAGTACTTC. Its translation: CASSLEGREWTYEQYF. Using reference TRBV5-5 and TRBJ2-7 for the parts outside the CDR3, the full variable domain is DAGVTQSPTHLIKTRGQQVTLRCSPISGHKSVSWYQQVLGQGPQFIFQYYEKEERGRGNFPDRFSARQFPNYSSELNVNALLLGDSALYLCASSLEGREWTYEQYFGPGTRLTVT.

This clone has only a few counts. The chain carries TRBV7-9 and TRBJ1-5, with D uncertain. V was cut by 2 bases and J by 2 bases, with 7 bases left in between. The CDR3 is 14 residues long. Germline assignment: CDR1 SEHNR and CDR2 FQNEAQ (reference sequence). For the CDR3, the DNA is TGTGCCAGCAGCTTAAGTAATGGCAATCAGCCCCAGCATTTT. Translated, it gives CASSLSNGNQPQHF.

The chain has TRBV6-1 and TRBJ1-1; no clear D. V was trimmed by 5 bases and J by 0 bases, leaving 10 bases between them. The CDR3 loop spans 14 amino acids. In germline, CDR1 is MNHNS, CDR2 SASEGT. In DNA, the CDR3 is TGTGCCAGCAGTAGGGATTGGATGAACACTGAAGCTTTCTTT. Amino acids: CASSRDWMNTEAFF.

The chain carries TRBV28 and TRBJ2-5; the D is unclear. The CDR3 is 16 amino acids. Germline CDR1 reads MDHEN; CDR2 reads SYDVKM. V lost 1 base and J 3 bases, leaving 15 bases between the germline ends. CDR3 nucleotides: TGTGCCAGCAGTTTATCGCTCTGGGCCAGAGAAGAGACCCAGTACTTC. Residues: CASSLSLWAREETQYF. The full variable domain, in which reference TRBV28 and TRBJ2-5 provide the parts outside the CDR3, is DVKVTQSSRYLVKRTGEKVFLECVQDMDHENMFWYRQDPGLGLRLIYFSYDVKMKEKGDIPEGYSVSREKKERFSLILESASTNQTSMYLCASSLSLWAREETQYFGPGTRLLVL.

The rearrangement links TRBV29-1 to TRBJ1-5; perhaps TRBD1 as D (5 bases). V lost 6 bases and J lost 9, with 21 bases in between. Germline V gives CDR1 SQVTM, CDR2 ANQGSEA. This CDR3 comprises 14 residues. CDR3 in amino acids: CSVAGTGPDAPQHF. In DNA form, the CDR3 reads TGCAGCGTCGCCGGCACAGGTCCTGACGCGCCCCAGCATTTT.

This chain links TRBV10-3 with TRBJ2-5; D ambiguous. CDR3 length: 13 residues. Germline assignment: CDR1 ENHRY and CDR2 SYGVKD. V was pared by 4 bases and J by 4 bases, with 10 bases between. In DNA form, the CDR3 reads TGTGCCATCAGTGGGCAGCCCGGAGAGACCCAGTACTTC. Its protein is CAISGQPGETQYF.

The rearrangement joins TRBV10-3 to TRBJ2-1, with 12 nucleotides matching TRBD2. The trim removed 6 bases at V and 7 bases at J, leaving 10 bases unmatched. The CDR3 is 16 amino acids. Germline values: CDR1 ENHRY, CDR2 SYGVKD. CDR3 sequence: CAIRTSGSHSANEQFF. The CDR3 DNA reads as TGTGCCATCAGGACTAGCGGGAGTCATTCCGCGAATGAGCAGTTCTTC.

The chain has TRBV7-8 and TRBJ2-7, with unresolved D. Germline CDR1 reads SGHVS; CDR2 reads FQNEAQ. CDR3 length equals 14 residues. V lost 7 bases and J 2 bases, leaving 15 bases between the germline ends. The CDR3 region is CASTARRSAYEQYF. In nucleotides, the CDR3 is TGTGCCAGCACAGCTCGAAGATCTGCCTACGAGCAGTACTTC.